Below are 21 T cell receptor beta chains sequenced from a single sample in a study of blood T cell repertoires in COVID-19. The protocol was immunoSEQ multiplex PCR, while the TCRdb copy is restricted to in-frame clones and leaves out a portion. This table has 250,000 to 400,000 clones, around 88% appearing once. Sequencing was done on a sample of peripheral blood. The receptors here all came from a woman under 40 with COVID-19, enrolled during active disease.

The chain carries TRBV7-9 and TRBJ2-4; D remains ambiguous. V was trimmed by 4 bases and J by 7 bases, leaving 8 bases between them. This CDR3 contains 12 residues. The germline gives CDR1 SEHNR, CDR2 FQNEAQ (reference sequence). As DNA, the CDR3 is TGTGCCAGCAGCTCCCCCCTGAACATTCAGTACTTC. Translated: CASSSPLNIQYF.

The V call is TRBV27, the J call TRBJ2-2; TRBD1 aligns across 9 bases. J was trimmed by 4 bases and V by 5 bases; bases with no gene match: 5. CDR3 size: 15 residues. Looked up from germline, CDR1 is MNHEY and CDR2 is SMNVEV (reference sequence). This CDR3 reads CASSIQGAGTGELFF. DNA of the CDR3: TGTGCCAGCAGTATACAGGGGGCCGGCACCGGGGAGCTGTTTTTT.

This chain uses TRBV4-3 with TRBJ1-1; D ambiguous. The CDR3 runs to 16 residues. The ends were cut back, 4 bases at V and 0 bases at J, with 15 bases in the middle. Germline V CDR1 and CDR2: LGHNA, YSLEER. CDR3 DNA sequence: TGCGCCAGCAGCCTCCTACTTACCGAGATGAACACTGAAGCTTTCTTT. Encoded protein: CASSLLLTEMNTEAFF.

This clone appeared many times. The chain carries TRBV7-2 and TRBJ1-2, with TRBD1 identical over 9 bases. Trimming cost V 5 bases and J 3 bases; bases outside gene matches: 4. The CDR3 is made up of 14 amino acids. The germline CDR1 and CDR2 sequences are SGHTA and FQGNSA. CDR3: CASSTGTGHYGYTF. Written as DNA, the CDR3 is TGTGCCAGCAGCACCGGGACAGGGCACTATGGCTACACCTTC.

The rearrangement links TRBV7-8 to TRBJ1-1; 7 nucleotides agree with TRBD1. Losses at the gene ends were 5 bases for V and 5 bases for J; bases not matched to a gene: 8. The CDR3 length is 14 residues. Germline V gene sequence: CDR1 SGHVS, CDR2 FQNEAQ. The CDR3, as DNA: TGTGCCAGCAGCCCCTTAACAGGGGTTACTGAAGCTTTCTTT. It translates to CASSPLTGVTEAFF.

In its sample, this clone was seen once. V gene TRBV2 combines with J gene TRBJ1-6; D not resolved. Trimming pared 1 base from V and 5 bases from J, leaving 15 bases between. Germline V gene sequence: CDR1 SNHLY, CDR2 FYNNEI. This CDR3 comprises 17 residues. The CDR3 loop is CASSEVSVTLNNSPLHF. The DNA for the CDR3 is TGTGCCAGCAGTGAAGTGTCAGTTACCCTCAATAATTCACCCCTCCACTTT. The full variable domain, completed using reference TRBV2 and TRBJ1-6, is EPEVTQTPSHQVTQMGQEVILRCVPISNHLYFYWYRQILGQKVEFLVSFYNNEISEKSEIFDDQFSVERPDGSNFTLKIRSTKLEDSAMYFCASSEVSVTLNNSPLHFGNGTRLTVT.

This chain uses TRBV28 with TRBJ1-6, with D possibly TRBD1 on 5 matching bases. Germline CDR1 MDHEN, CDR2 SYDVKM. V lost 7 bases and J 7 bases, leaving 17 bases between the germline ends. This CDR3 region has 15 residues. The CDR3 region has the DNA TGTGCCAGCATCCCGGTGGGGCTGGCCAATTCACCCCTCCACTTT. This encodes CASIPVGLANSPLHF.

The J gene is TRBJ1-1, the V gene TRBV27; unclear D gene. The CDR3 has 15 residues. The V end was cut by 4 bases, the J end by 0 bases, with 12 bases between. The germline gives CDR1 MNHEY, CDR2 SMNVEV (reference sequence). In nucleotides, the CDR3 is TGTGCCAGCAGTTCGGCCCTAACTATGAACACTGAAGCTTTCTTT. This translates into CASSSALTMNTEAFF.

The chain recombines TRBV28 with TRBJ1-2; D is uncertain. Trimming cost V 1 base and J 4 bases, with 13 bases left between them. This CDR3 is 15 amino acids long. Germline-derived CDR1 and CDR2 are MDHEN and SYDVKM. The CDR3 DNA follows: TGTGCCAGCAGTTTATCCGGGCCGGGGAGCTATGGCTACACCTTC. Its translation: CASSLSGPGSYGYTF.

This chain uses TRBV5-6 with TRBJ1-2, with D hard to call. The CDR3 loop spans 15 amino acids. V gave up 4 bases and J gave up 2 bases, with 15 bases separating them. Germline CDR1 is SGHDT and CDR2 is YYEEEE. The CDR3 region has the DNA TGTGCCAGCAGCGGGTACACTCCGGGGAACTATGGCTACACCTTC. The encoded protein is CASSGYTPGNYGYTF.

V is TRBV7-2 and J is TRBJ1-1, with D hard to call. Germline V CDR1 and CDR2: SGHTA, FQGNSA. The V gene lost 1 base and the J gene lost 2 bases, with 17 bases spanning the gap. The CDR3 contains 17 residues. The CDR3, as DNA: TGTGCCAGCAGCTTAGGCCGCGGTTCGGCTCGAAACACTGAAGCTTTCTTT. It encodes CASSLGRGSARNTEAFF.

The rearrangement joins TRBV4-1 to TRBJ1-6; possibly TRBD1 for D (5 bases). The CDR3 sequence is 15 residues long. From germline, CDR1 is MGHRA and CDR2 YSYEKL. Trimming left V 1 base short and J 5 bases short, with 9 bases between. The CDR3: CASSQGPRDNSPLHF. In nucleotides, the CDR3 is TGCGCCAGCAGCCAAGGGCCCAGGGATAATTCACCCCTCCACTTT.

This chain uses TRBV4-1 with TRBJ2-4, with unresolved D. The CDR3 sequence is 15 residues long. V lost 0 bases to trimming and J lost 0 bases, with 6 bases between them. Per the germline V gene, CDR1 is MGHRA and CDR2 is YSYEKL. The CDR3 sequence: CASSQESLAKNIQYF. CDR3 nucleotide sequence: TGCGCCAGCAGCCAAGAGTCTCTAGCCAAAAACATTCAGTACTTC.

The V call is TRBV7-2, the J call TRBJ2-2; no firm D call. Germline V gene lookup returns CDR1 SGHTA and CDR2 FQGNSA. V lost 0 bases, J lost 0 bases, and 17 bases lay in between. The CDR3 loop spans 19 amino acids. The CDR3 sequence: CASSLATAFQGSNTGELFF. The CDR3 DNA reads TGTGCCAGCAGCTTAGCCACAGCCTTTCAAGGCTCGAACACCGGGGAGCTGTTTTTT.

The chain has TRBV5-4 and TRBJ2-3; tentatively, D is TRBD1 (6 bases). V was trimmed by 4 bases and J by 2 bases, leaving 11 bases between them. Germline V gives CDR1 SGHNT, CDR2 YYREEE (reference sequence). This CDR3 region has 14 residues. The CDR3 loop reads CASSRRQATDTQYF. The CDR3 DNA is TGTGCCAGCAGCAGAAGACAGGCCACAGATACGCAGTATTTT.

The rearrangement joins TRBV19 to TRBJ1-5, with D possibly being TRBD1 (5 bases). The germline gives CDR1 LNHDA, CDR2 SQIVND (reference sequence). V gave up 4 bases and J gave up 0 bases, with 13 bases separating them. This CDR3 is built from 16 residues. The CDR3 reads CASSTGGTASNQPQHF. In nucleotides, the CDR3 is TGTGCCAGTAGTACCGGAGGGACCGCTAGCAATCAGCCCCAGCATTTT.

The rearrangement links TRBV5-6 to TRBJ2-2, with TRBD2 matching 8 bases. This CDR3 has 14 residues. Germline CDR1 SGHDT, CDR2 YYEEEE. J gave up 7 bases and V 3 bases, and 5 bases lay outside the gene matches. The CDR3 coding sequence is TGTGCCAGCAGCTGGCCCGGGAGGGTCGGGGAGCTGTTTTTT. As protein: CASSWPGRVGELFF. The full variable domain, rest sourced from reference TRBV5-6 and TRBJ2-2, is DAGVTQSPTHLIKTRGQQVTLRCSPKSGHDTVSWYQQALGQGPQFIFQYYEEEERQRGNFPDRFSGHQFPNYSSELNVNALLLGDSALYLCASSWPGRVGELFFGEGSRLTVL.

V and J are TRBV12-1 and TRBJ2-5; TRBD2, the table's D call, lacks a check against the DNA. TRBV12-1 corresponds to a pseudogene. The CDR3 is made up of 15 amino acids. CDR3 sequence: CASRPGTSVHLTQYF. Written as DNA, the CDR3 is TGTGCCAGCAGACCCGGGACTAGCGTACATTTGACCCAGTACTTC.

V is TRBV6-5 and J is TRBJ1-2; a weak D match, TRBD1 (5 bases). CDR1 and CDR2 (germline): MNHEY, SVGAGI. The CDR3 is 14 residues long. Trimming stripped 7 bases from V and 2 bases from J, with 14 bases between. The CDR3 DNA reads as TGTGCCAGCAACGCCGTCGGGGGGAACTATGGCTACACCTTC. The encoded protein is CASNAVGGNYGYTF.

The chain couples TRBV5-1 to TRBJ1-6; TRBD1 agrees at 11 bases. Germline V lookup: CDR1 SGHRS, CDR2 YFSETQ. The CDR3 contains 15 residues. V trimming: 4 bases; J trimming: 10 bases; junction bases outside the gene matches: 7. The CDR3 loop is CASSPSGQGESPLHF. The DNA for the CDR3 is TGCGCCAGCAGCCCATCGGGACAGGGGGAATCACCCCTCCACTTT.

J is TRBJ2-6 and V is TRBV3-1 (or the pseudogene TRBV3-2); D not resolved. The CDR3 is 17 amino acids. Trimming stripped 3 bases from V and 3 bases from J, with 15 bases between. Germline values: CDR1 LGHDT, CDR2 YNNKEL (reference sequence). CDR3 region: CASSHNGGGVGANVLTF. CDR3 nucleotides: TGTGCCAGCAGCCATAATGGCGGTGGTGTTGGGGCCAACGTCCTGACTTTC.